This entry lists 16 T cell receptor beta chains sequenced from one sample in a study of blood T cell repertoires in COVID-19. Assay used: immunoSEQ multiplex PCR; TCRdb lists only in-frame clones, some missing. In the table there are some 300,000 clones, roughly 88% of which are singletons. Sequenced sample: peripheral blood. The receptors come from a woman younger than 45 who had recovered from COVID-19.

The rearrangement joins TRBV18 to TRBJ1-6, with TRBD1 matching over 9 bases. CDR3 length equals 15 residues. Germline V gene lookup returns CDR1 KGHSH and CDR2 LQKENI. Trimming cost V 5 bases and J 7 bases; bases outside gene matches: 6. CDR3 residues: CASSTGGQGNSPLHF. CDR3 sequence (DNA): TGTGCCAGCTCAACAGGGGGCCAAGGGAATTCACCCCTCCACTTT.

Here the CDR3 DNA reads TGTGCCATCAGTGAGTCCGGCAGGGATGAAAAACTGTTTTTT. It is translated as CAISESGRDEKLFF. This chain joins TRBV10-3 and TRBJ1-4, with D possibly TRBD1 on 5 matching bases. The CDR3 is 14 residues long. The germline V and J ends were trimmed by 0 bases and 6 bases, with 8 bases remaining between them. The V gene's germline CDR1 is ENHRY and CDR2 SYGVKD.

This chain connects TRBV9 to TRBJ2-3, with 8 bases matching TRBD1. Germline V gives CDR1 SGDLS, CDR2 YYNGEE. The CDR3 is 16 amino acids. V shed 4 bases, J shed 2 bases, and the junction held 9 bases outside the gene matches. The DNA for the CDR3 is TGTGCCAGCAGCTCCTCGACAGGGGATACCACAGATACGCAGTATTTT. Its translation is CASSSSTGDTTDTQYF.

J is TRBJ2-7 and V is TRBV3-1 (or the pseudogene TRBV3-2), with 9 bases aligning to TRBD1. CDR1 is LGHDT and CDR2 is YNNKEL in the germline V gene (reference sequence). J gave up 1 base and V 0 bases, and 4 bases lay outside the gene matches. The CDR3 runs 16 residues. The CDR3 nucleotides read TGTGCCAGCAGCCAAGACCCGACAGGGGGGTCCTACGAGCAGTACTTC. Encoded protein: CASSQDPTGGSYEQYF.

CDR3 DNA sequence: TGTGCCAGCAGCGCCCCAATGGCGAACACTGAAGCTTTCTTT. This translates into CASSAPMANTEAFF. This sequence joins TRBV9 and TRBJ1-1; the D is unclear. Trimming cost V 3 bases and J 1 base, with 10 bases left between them. CDR1 is SGDLS, CDR2 YYNGEE, per germline. The CDR3 consists of 14 residues.

The chain carries TRBV28 and TRBJ2-5, with D possibly matching TRBD1 (6 bases). CDR3 length equals 15 residues. The germline V and J ends were trimmed by 2 bases and 4 bases, with 14 bases remaining between them. Germline V gives CDR1 MDHEN, CDR2 SYDVKM. CDR3 DNA: TGTGCCAGCAGTTTAACAGGGCTGGGGGCAGAGACCCAGTACTTC. The encoded protein is CASSLTGLGAETQYF.

The V and J genes are TRBV6-2 or TRBV6-3 and TRBJ2-3, with D possibly TRBD1 on 5 matching bases. The CDR3 runs 14 residues. Between the trimmed V and J ends, which lost 2 bases and 8 bases, there was a span of 14 bases. CDR1 is MNHEY and CDR2 is SVGEGT in the germline V gene. CDR3 coding DNA: TGTGCCAGCAGTTACCGCTCTAGTAGGGGTACGCAGTATTTT. Encoded protein: CASSYRSSRGTQYF.

CDR3 coding DNA: TGCGCCAGCAGCGACACTGCAACTAATGAAAAACTGTTTTTT. It yields the protein CASSDTATNEKLFF. J is TRBJ1-4 and V is TRBV5-1; D gene uncertain. Trimming removed 4 bases from V and 0 bases from J, with 7 bases in between. The germline V gene encodes CDR1 SGHRS and CDR2 YFSETQ. The CDR3 consists of 14 residues.

The rearrangement links TRBV27 to TRBJ2-5; 8 bases map to TRBD1. Germline CDR1 MNHEY, CDR2 SMNVEV (reference sequence). The CDR3 is 13 amino acids. The V gene end was trimmed by 4 bases and the J gene end by 9 bases; junction bases not matched to a gene: 7. The DNA of the CDR3 is TGTGCCAGCAGTTGGGACAGGTTCGGGGCCCAGTACTTC. This sequence encodes CASSWDRFGAQYF.

J is TRBJ2-5 and V is TRBV5-6; 11 bases agree with TRBD1. Germline-derived CDR1 and CDR2 are SGHDT and YYEEEE. The junction had 2 bases not matched to a gene; V was cut back by 5 bases and J by 2 bases. The CDR3 is 14 amino acids. CDR3 in amino acids: CASRDRGLQETQYF. The CDR3 nucleotides are TGTGCCAGCAGGGACAGGGGGCTTCAAGAGACCCAGTACTTC.

The chain employs TRBV5-4 and TRBJ2-3; TRBD1 agrees at 7 bases. The CDR3 sequence is 17 residues long. The junction had 12 bases not matched to a gene; V was cut back by 4 bases and J by 1 base. Germline loops: CDR1 SGHNT, CDR2 YYREEE (reference sequence). CDR3 in DNA: TGTGCCAGCAGCAGAAAACAGGGGTTCAGAGGCACAGATACGCAGTATTTT. It specifies CASSRKQGFRGTDTQYF.

The chain employs TRBV7-9 and TRBJ1-4; 7 nucleotides match TRBD1. CDR3 length: 17 residues. V dropped 3 bases and J dropped 8; count of bases not matched to a gene: 15. Germline lookup yields CDR1 SEHNR and CDR2 FQNEAQ (reference sequence). The CDR3: CASSFFYEDREEEKLFF. The CDR3 DNA sequence: TGTGCCAGCAGCTTTTTCTACGAAGACAGGGAGGAAGAAAAACTGTTTTTT. Drawing the rest from reference TRBV7-9 and TRBJ1-4, the complete variable domain is DTGVSQNPRHKITKRGQNVTFRCDPISEHNRLYWYRQTLGQGPEFLTYFQNEAQLEKSRLLSDRFSAERPKGSFSTLEIQRTEQGDSAMYLCASSFFYEDREEEKLFFGSGTQLSVL.

V usage is TRBV23-1 and J usage is TRBJ2-7, with a weak D call TRBD2 (5 bases). TRBV23-1 carries the ORF label, with uncertain function. The CDR3 has 17 amino acids. The germline V and J ends were trimmed by 0 bases and 2 bases, with 17 bases remaining between them. CDR3 residues: CASSQSCWGEETYEQYF. CDR3 sequence (DNA): TGCGCCAGCAGTCAATCCTGTTGGGGAGAAGAAACCTACGAGCAGTACTTC.

The rearrangement links TRBV2 to TRBJ1-5; TRBD1 matches 7 bases. CDR3 length: 17 residues. Per the germline V gene, CDR1 is SNHLY and CDR2 is FYNNEI. Trimming removed 6 bases from V and 0 bases from J; junction bases left unmatched: 11. The CDR3 sequence: CASSPTGQSLSNQPQHF. In DNA, the CDR3 is TGTGCCAGCAGCCCGACAGGGCAATCTCTTAGCAATCAGCCCCAGCATTTT.

This clone came up a few times. The V call is TRBV15, the J call TRBJ2-1; possibly TRBD2 for D (5 bases). This CDR3 region has 15 residues. Germline CDR1 reads LNHNV; CDR2 reads YYDKDF (reference sequence). V was clipped by 5 bases and J by 4 bases, with 15 bases between them. Written as DNA, the CDR3 is TGTGCCACCAGCGCTGCGGGCGAAGGGTACAATGAGCAGTTCTTC. Its translation: CATSAAGEGYNEQFF.

This chain connects TRBV7-3 to TRBJ1-1, with a tentative D call TRBD1 (5 bases). This CDR3 has 13 residues. Trimming left V 5 bases short and J 1 base short, with 8 bases between. CDR1 is SGHTA, CDR2 FQGTGA, per germline. The DNA of the CDR3 is TGTGCCAGCAGCGCTCAGGGGAACACTGAAGCTTTCTTT. Translation: CASSAQGNTEAFF.